A selection of T cell receptor beta chains follows, all from one sample in a study of CD8 T cells in ankylosing spondylitis. One entry per CDR3 protein results from TCRdb running MiXCR on the 5' RACE reads. The sample lists approximately 130,000 distinct CDR3 sequences; about a tenth were seen once. The source material was blood, either unsorted or a sorted T cell fraction (not recorded which). Receptors originate from a male donor with ankylosing spondylitis or in good health (not recorded which). Each CDR3 is given with its conserved first and last residue. The listing skips clone size in some rows; elsewhere it reads once, few, many or a size class.

j_call | clone_size | v_call | cdr3_aa
TRBJ2-1 | many | TRBV12-3/TRBV12-4 | CASSALGYGNNEQFF
TRBJ1-1 | - | TRBV25-1 | CASSDEVGGRSAFF
TRBJ2-7 | few | TRBV6-1 | CASSEGAGISYEQYF
TRBJ2-7 | few | TRBV11-1 | CASSVIRTGGNSRSYEQYF
TRBJ2-2 | many | TRBV27 | CASKGGNTGELFF
TRBJ2-1 | few | TRBV11-2 | CASSFPLAGGSSYNEQFF
TRBJ2-2 | many | TRBV7-2 | CASSRVTGELFF
TRBJ2-7 | many | TRBV12-3/TRBV12-4 | CASSLRGLAYEQYF
TRBJ2-4 | few | TRBV12-3/TRBV12-4 | CASKDWRIAKNIQYF
TRBJ2-5 | many | TRBV5-1 | CASSSYWDGEETQYF
TRBJ1-1 | few | TRBV20-1 | CSASSEVGVTEAFF
TRBJ1-2 | many | TRBV7-2 | CASSPNNGNYGYTF
TRBJ2-7 | many | TRBV7-2 | CASSSGLGSSYEQYF
TRBJ1-2 | - | TRBV5-1 | CASSLHGGQPNYGYTF
TRBJ1-1 | - | TRBV6-1 | CASTLTGGDEAFF
TRBJ2-3 | few | TRBV20-1 | CSARKRDRRRLTSTDTQYF
TRBJ2-7 | - | TRBV12-3/TRBV12-4 | CASSLAGTYEQYF
TRBJ1-2 | many | TRBV12-3/TRBV12-4 | CASREGVGYTF
TRBJ2-1 | many | TRBV19 | CAIRWGQSYNEQFF
TRBJ2-1 | - | TRBV9 | CASSVEVSSLGVFF
TRBJ2-1 | many | TRBV7-2 | CASSLVSNEQFF
TRBJ2-7 | many | TRBV5-1 | CASSEGQEGLYEQYF
TRBJ2-3 | - | TRBV24-1 | CATSEWTSGSKDTQYF